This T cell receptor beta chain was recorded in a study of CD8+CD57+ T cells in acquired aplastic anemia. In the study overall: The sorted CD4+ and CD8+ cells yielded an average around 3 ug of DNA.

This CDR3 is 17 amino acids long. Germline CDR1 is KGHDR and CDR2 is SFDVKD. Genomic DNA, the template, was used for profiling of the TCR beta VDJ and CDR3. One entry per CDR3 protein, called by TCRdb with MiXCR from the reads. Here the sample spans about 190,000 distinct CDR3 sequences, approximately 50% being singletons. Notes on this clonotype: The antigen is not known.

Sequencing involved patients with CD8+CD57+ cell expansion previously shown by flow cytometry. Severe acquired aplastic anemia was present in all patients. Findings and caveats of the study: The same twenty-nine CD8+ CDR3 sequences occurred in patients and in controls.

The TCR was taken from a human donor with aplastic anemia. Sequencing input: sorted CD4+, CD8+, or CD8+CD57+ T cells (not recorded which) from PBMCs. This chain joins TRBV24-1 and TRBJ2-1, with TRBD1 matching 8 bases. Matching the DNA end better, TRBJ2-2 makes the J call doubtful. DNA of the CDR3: TGTGCCACCAGTGACATGACAGGGGCGAGCTCCTACAATGAGCTGTTTTTT. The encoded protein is CATSDMTGASSYNELFF.